Ten or more counts support the clone carrying this T cell receptor (beta chain). Its antigen is not identified. The source of the sample is a study of T cell repertoires in cytomegalovirus infection. Study context: Both a matching HLA type and CMV infection were indicated by public TCR beta signatures.

TCRdb used MiXCR to reprocess the reads, holding one entry per CDR3 protein. The data show about 310,000 distinct CDR3 sequences, roughly a tenth seen once. Trimming removed 6 bases from V and 7 bases from J; junction bases left unmatched: 4. CDR3 size: 14 residues. Germline V CDR1 and CDR2: MGHDK, SYGVNS. Points from the study as a whole: The cumulative frequency of public TCR beta families distinguished individuals who carried CMV together with the relevant HLA.

This clonotype originated in a human donor in good health (CMV status not recorded). Some clones in this sample may be carry-over from other donors' samples. The V and J genes are TRBV25-1 and TRBJ1-6, with TRBD1 matching over 9 bases. What was sequenced was PBMCs. The CDR3 DNA sequence: TGTGCCAGCAGAGGACAGGGGAAGAATTCACCCCTCCACTTT. This translates into CASRGQGKNSPLHF.